The rows below give T cell receptor beta chains drawn from one sample of a study of T cells in Graves' hyperthyroidism and ophthalmopathy. One entry per CDR3 protein results from TCRdb running MiXCR on the multiplex PCR reads. The sample lists 300,000 to 450,000 distinct CDR3 sequences, approximately 15% seen once, with 8% to 13% in the top ten. The specimen sequenced was blood. The receptor set was obtained from a woman aged 55-75 years with Graves' hyperthyroidism. The CDR3 runs from the conserved cysteine through the conserved F or W. Fields, in order: V gene, D gene, clone size, J gene, CDR3 protein, CDR3 DNA. The D gene is left open where the match is weak. Clone size appears in some rows only: once, few, many, or a class for an expanded clone.

TRBV7-9	NA	few	TRBJ2-5	CASSLGSGTVQETQYF	TGTGCCAGCAGCTTAGGGAGTGGTACAGTCCAAGAGACCCAGTACTTC
TRBV9	TRBD1	many	TRBJ2-1	CASSGGTGFRLEQFF	TGTGCCAGCAGTGGAGGGACAGGGTTTCGGCTTGAGCAGTTCTTC
TRBV2	NA	many	TRBJ2-3	CASRRQDTQYF	TGTGCCAGCAGAAGGCAGGATACGCAGTATTTT
TRBV27	TRBD1	many	TRBJ2-5	CASRPSPGQGRETQYF	TGTGCCAGCAGACCCTCCCCGGGACAGGGAAGGGAGACCCAGTACTTC
TRBV4-1	TRBD1	few	TRBJ2-6	CASSDRERTGANVLTF	TGCGCCAGCAGCGACAGGGAGAGGACAGGGGCCAACGTCCTGACTTTC
TRBV7-9	NA	many	TRBJ1-1	CASRRNSNTEAFF	TGTGCCAGCAGACGCAACTCGAACACTGAAGCTTTCTTT
TRBV5-1	TRBD2	many	TRBJ2-3	CASSPGTSADTQYF	TGCGCCAGCAGCCCAGGGACTAGTGCAGATACGCAGTATTTT
TRBV10-3	NA	many	TRBJ2-7	CAISVQDSYEQYF	TGTGCCATCAGTGTACAGGACTCCTACGAGCAGTACTTC
TRBV2	NA	few	TRBJ2-6	CASRRRHQGSVGANVLTF	TGTGCCAGCAGGCGAAGGCATCAGGGGTCGGTAGGGGCCAACGTCCTGACTTTC
TRBV19	TRBD1	NA	TRBJ2-4	CASSLWTGADIQYF	TGTGCCAGTAGTCTGTGGACAGGGGCGGACATTCAGTACTTC
TRBV6-4	TRBD2	many	TRBJ2-1	CATLGGGPSNEQFF	TGTGCCACCTTGGGGGGAGGGCCCTCCAATGAGCAGTTCTTC
TRBV5-5	NA	many	TRBJ1-5	CASSSTLGSEPQHF	TGTGCCAGCAGCTCGACGTTAGGGTCGGAGCCCCAGCATTTT
TRBV29-1	NA	many	TRBJ1-1	CSAEGRGGWHTEAFF	TGCAGCGCTGAGGGGCGGGGGGGCTGGCACACTGAAGCTTTCTTT
TRBV28	NA	NA	TRBJ2-7	CASNQDGTFDAEQYF	TGTGCCAGCAACCAAGATGGAACTTTTGACGCCGAGCAGTACTTC
TRBV3-1	TRBD2	NA	TRBJ2-1	CASSQAGGWGNEQFF	TGTGCCAGCAGCCAAGCGGGGGGTTGGGGCAATGAGCAGTTCTTC
TRBV3-1	TRBD2	many	TRBJ2-1	CASSPTGTSGYNEQFF	TGTGCCAGCAGCCCGACCGGGACTAGCGGTTACAATGAGCAGTTCTTC
TRBV4-2	NA	many	TRBJ2-7	CASSQDIGGNAHEQYF	TGTGCCAGCAGCCAAGATATTGGCGGGAATGCCCACGAGCAGTACTTC
TRBV12-3/TRBV12-4	NA	NA	TRBJ2-7	CASSPGTYSYKQYF	TGTGCCAGCAGTCCCGGGACTTACTCCTACAAGCAGTACTTC
TRBV27	NA	many	TRBJ2-7	CASSLYSGHSYEQYF	TGTGCCAGCAGTTTATACTCAGGACATAGCTACGAGCAGTACTTC
TRBV10-3	NA	many	TRBJ2-7	CAISDRDGDPYEQYF	TGTGCCATCAGTGACCGGGACGGGGACCCCTACGAGCAGTACTTC
TRBV11-2	NA	medium-sized	TRBJ2-1	CASRHGHQEQFF	TGTGCCAGCAGACATGGACACCAGGAGCAGTTCTTC
TRBV20-1	TRBD2	many	TRBJ2-7	CSARDSGGPSEQYF	TGCAGTGCTAGAGATTCGGGAGGGCCCTCCGAGCAGTACTTC
TRBV7-9	TRBD2	many	TRBJ2-7	CASSPTEPTSGSSYEQYF	TGTGCCAGCAGCCCCACCGAGCCAACTAGCGGGAGCTCCTACGAGCAGTACTTC
TRBV5-1	NA	many	TRBJ2-5	CASSPSPGGGGETQYF	TGCGCCAGCAGCCCGAGCCCGGGTGGTGGAGGAGAGACCCAGTACTTC
TRBV19	NA	many	TRBJ2-1	CASSYRDSSYNEQFF	TGTGCCAGTAGTTACAGGGATTCTTCCTACAATGAGCAGTTCTTC
TRBV19	NA	few	TRBJ1-5	CASNVGPSNQPQHF	TGTGCCAGCAACGTCGGGCCAAGCAATCAGCCCCAGCATTTT
TRBV7-6	TRBD1	NA	TRBJ2-1	CASSLRSGGEDEQFF	TGTGCCAGCAGCTTAAGGTCAGGGGGCGAGGATGAGCAGTTCTTC
TRBV20-1	NA	many	TRBJ2-5	CSARLVPETQYF	TGCAGTGCAAGACTAGTCCCCGAGACCCAGTACTTC
TRBV20-1	NA	many	TRBJ1-2	CSASETVYGYTF	TGCAGTGCTAGCGAAACAGTCTATGGCTACACCTTC
TRBV27	TRBD1	NA	TRBJ2-3	CASTHIGGLGTGDTQYF	TGTGCCAGCACCCATATCGGGGGACTGGGGACAGGTGATACGCAGTATTTT
TRBV18	NA	many	TRBJ2-7	CASSPRGGEQYF	TGTGCCAGCTCACCAAGAGGCGGGGAGCAGTACTTC
TRBV18	TRBD1	few	TRBJ1-5	CASSLEQGDEKPQHF	TGTGCCAGCTCACTCGAACAGGGGGATGAAAAGCCCCAGCATTTT
TRBV6-1	TRBD2	few	TRBJ2-3	CASSESRGLAGTDTQYF	TGTGCCAGCAGTGAAAGCCGCGGACTAGCGGGCACAGATACGCAGTATTTT
TRBV29-1	TRBD1	many	TRBJ2-5	CSVGQGLEETQYF	TGCAGCGTGGGACAGGGGCTGGAAGAGACCCAGTACTTC
TRBV9	NA	NA	TRBJ2-2	CASSVARAELAGELFF	TGTGCCAGCAGCGTAGCTCGGGCGGAGTTGGCCGGGGAGCTGTTTTTT
TRBV20-1	NA	many	TRBJ2-3	CSAREDSSGTDTQYF	TGCAGTGCTAGAGAGGACAGTAGCGGCACAGATACGCAGTATTTT
TRBV7-3	TRBD2	NA	TRBJ2-3	CASSPLGLAGGTDTQYF	TGTGCCAGCAGCCCCCTCGGACTAGCGGGAGGCACAGATACGCAGTATTTT
TRBV6-5	NA	few	TRBJ2-7	CASSYSVRENYEQYF	TGTGCCAGCAGTTATTCGGTTAGGGAAAACTACGAGCAGTACTTC
TRBV6-5	NA	many	TRBJ2-7	CASSYSQGLTYEQYF	TGTGCCAGCAGTTACTCCCAGGGGCTAACCTACGAGCAGTACTTC
TRBV20-1	NA	many	TRBJ2-2	CSAKYNREGWTGELFF	TGCAGTGCTAAATACAACAGGGAAGGGTGGACCGGGGAGCTGTTTTTT